This T cell receptor (beta chain) comes out of a study of a mutant IDH1 vaccine in newly diagnosed glioma. Clones were read by immunoSEQ multiplex PCR, and TCRdb kept only the in-frame ones, dropping some. The sample consists of around 54,000 clones, around 83% of them appearing once. Time point described: week 47, end of study. Vaccination comprised doses that each held 300 ug of mutant IDH1 20-mer peptide, plus topical imiquimod. CDR3 size: 14 residues. The germline V gene encodes CDR1 SNHLY and CDR2 FYNNEI. V lost 8 bases and J lost 7; bases outside the gene matches: 8. A note on this clone: Antigen specificity is unknown.

The clonotype was recovered from a woman aged 45-65 years with glioma. The input for sequencing was PBMCs, taken from a glioma patient whose treatment included an IDH1 peptide vaccine. The gene calls are TRBV2 and TRBJ1-2; 12 nucleotides match TRBD1. This CDR3 reads CASVRGDRGLGYTF. The CDR3 nucleotides read TGTGCCAGCGTGAGAGGGGACAGGGGGCTTGGCTACACCTTC.